Listed here are 31 T cell receptor beta chains from one sample, sequenced in a study of TIL therapy for anti-PD-1-resistant metastatic lung cancer. Stated time point: pre-treatment sample, taken before nivolumab and TIL therapy. This was the immunoSEQ v3 assay. Assay used: immunoSEQ multiplex PCR; TCRdb lists only in-frame clones, some missing. The table lists approximately 16,000 clones, 70% to 85% of them singletons, with around 33% in the top ten. Source: blood, taken at baseline. These receptors all come from a person aged 25-85 years with non-small cell lung cancer.

The V and J genes are TRBV28 and TRBJ2-7; 13 positions match TRBD2. The V segment lost 6 bases and the J segment 9 bases; nucleotides outside the gene matches: 11. The germline CDR1 and CDR2 sequences are MDHEN and SYDVKM. The length of the CDR3 is 15 residues. CDR3 amino acids: CASSTAGLAGDVQYF. The CDR3 nucleotides are TGTGCCAGCAGCACGGCAGGACTAGCGGGGGACGTGCAGTACTTC.

In this sample, this clone turned up a few times. The rearrangement uses TRBV19 and TRBJ1-3, with 7 bases that match TRBD1. Germline CDR1 reads LNHDA; CDR2 reads SQIVND (reference sequence). The J segment lost 4 bases and the V segment lost 3 bases, leaving 9 bases of the junction unmatched. CDR3 size: 16 residues. The CDR3 protein is CASSIPQGYDGNTIYF. As DNA, the CDR3 is TGTGCCAGTAGTATCCCACAGGGGTATGACGGAAACACCATATATTTT.

V gene TRBV9 combines with J gene TRBJ2-3, with TRBD2 matching over 8 bases. Germline CDR1 is SGDLS and CDR2 is YYNGEE. This CDR3 is built from 16 residues. The V and J ends lost 0 bases and 6 bases, in that order; junction bases with no gene match: 9. CDR3 amino acids: CASSVVTRGEGDTQYF. The CDR3 DNA reads as TGTGCCAGCAGCGTAGTGACGCGGGGGGAAGGGGATACGCAGTATTTT. The full variable domain, completed using reference TRBV9 and TRBJ2-3, is DSGVTQTPKHLITATGQRVTLRCSPRSGDLSVYWYQQSLDQGLQFLIQYYNGEERAKGNILERFSAQQFPDLHSELNLSSLELGDSALYFCASSVVTRGEGDTQYFGPGTRLTVL.

V and J are TRBV11-2 and TRBJ2-5, with 9 bases aligning to TRBD2. The germline gives CDR1 SGHAT, CDR2 FQNNGV. This CDR3 contains 17 residues. V dropped 7 bases and J dropped 2; count of bases not matched to a gene: 14. The CDR3 here is CASNVAPGLAPQETQYF. For the CDR3, the DNA is TGTGCCAGCAACGTAGCGCCGGGACTAGCCCCTCAAGAGACCCAGTACTTC.

This clone was seen more than once but under ten times. CDR3 amino acids: CASSDPGREQYF. DNA of the CDR3: TGCGCCAGCAGTGACCCGGGGAGGGAGCAGTACTTC. V usage is TRBV10-1 and J usage is TRBJ2-7, with D perhaps TRBD2 (6 bases). The V gene lost 3 bases and the J gene lost 7 bases, with 10 bases spanning the gap. CDR1 and CDR2 (germline): WNHNN, SYGVQD (reference sequence). The CDR3 consists of 12 residues.

By sample share, this clone is medium-sized. This chain connects TRBV5-1 to TRBJ1-2, with TRBD1 matching 8 bases. J gave up 2 bases and V 0 bases, and 9 bases lay outside the gene matches. Germline V gene lookup returns CDR1 SGHRS and CDR2 YFSETQ. This CDR3 region has 17 residues. CDR3 residues: CASSLEAGGAINYGYTF. CDR3 DNA: TGCGCCAGCAGCTTGGAAGCAGGGGGCGCGATCAACTATGGCTACACCTTC.

The genes are TRBV7-2 and TRBJ2-7; 7 nucleotides line up with TRBD1. The CDR3 consists of 14 residues. Trimming cost V 7 bases and J 2 bases; bases outside gene matches: 8. Germline V gene data show CDR1 as SGHTA and CDR2 as FQGNSA. The CDR3 sequence: CASTRSQGAYEQYF. The CDR3, as DNA: TGTGCCAGCACCCGGTCGCAGGGGGCCTACGAGCAGTACTTC.

The chain has TRBV25-1 and TRBJ1-2, with 8 bases that match TRBD1. Looked up from germline, CDR1 is MGHDK and CDR2 is SYGVNS. The CDR3 is made up of 14 amino acids. After removal of 4 bases from V and 2 bases from J, the junction contained 3 bases not matched to a gene. CDR3 nucleotides: TGTGCCAGCAGTGGGGACAGGAGAAACTATGGCTACACCTTC. Its protein product is CASSGDRRNYGYTF.

The V gene is TRBV6-1, the J gene TRBJ2-5; no clear D. Germline V lookup: CDR1 MNHNS, CDR2 SASEGT. The CDR3 consists of 13 residues. Trimming pared 4 bases from V and 11 bases from J, leaving 17 bases between. This chain's CDR3 is CASSAHSLTEQYF. CDR3 bases: TGTGCCAGCAGTGCTCACTCTCTGACGGAGCAGTACTTC.

As to this clone: With only one base between it and a far larger clone, this is likely a read error. The CDR3 protein is CAISESSQLYGYTF. In nucleotides, the CDR3 is TGTGCCATCAGTGAGTCGTCACAGCTCTATGGCTACACCTTC. The genes are TRBV10-3 and TRBJ1-2; unclear D gene. Germline V CDR1 and CDR2: ENHRY, SYGVKD. With 0 bases removed from V and 4 bases from J, the gap between germline ends came to 9 bases. The CDR3 loop spans 14 amino acids.

This clone was counted only a few times. This chain links TRBV29-1 with TRBJ1-1; D call uncertain. Germline values: CDR1 SQVTM, CDR2 ANQGSEA. This CDR3 region has 11 residues. The V gene lost 5 bases and the J gene lost 0 bases, with 4 bases spanning the gap. The CDR3 loop reads CSVSLNTEAFF. The CDR3 DNA sequence: TGCAGCGTTAGCCTGAACACTGAAGCTTTCTTT.

The rearrangement links TRBV5-5 to TRBJ1-1, with 7 bases fitting TRBD1. This CDR3 is built from 16 residues. Germline trimming cut 6 bases from V and 4 bases from J; bases unmatched to any gene: 15. The V gene's germline CDR1 is SGHKS and CDR2 YYEKEE (reference sequence). The CDR3 bases are TGTGCCAGCAACTCTATAGGAGGCAGGGGGACCACTGAAGCTTTCTTT. This encodes CASNSIGGRGTTEAFF. The variable domain in full, completed from reference TRBV5-5 and TRBJ1-1, reads DAGVTQSPTHLIKTRGQQVTLRCSPISGHKSVSWYQQVLGQGPQFIFQYYEKEERGRGNFPDRFSARQFPNYSSELNVNALLLGDSALYLCASNSIGGRGTTEAFFGQGTRLTVV.

The chain joins TRBV5-1 to TRBJ2-2; a weak D match, TRBD2 (5 bases). The germline V and J ends were trimmed by 3 bases and 6 bases, with 12 bases remaining between them. CDR3 length: 14 residues. From germline, CDR1 is SGHRS and CDR2 YFSETQ. CDR3: CASSSGMSAGELFF. The CDR3 DNA follows: TGCGCCAGCAGCTCCGGGATGTCGGCCGGGGAGCTGTTTTTT.

This chain joins TRBV5-6 and TRBJ2-2; the D gene is possibly TRBD1 (6 bases). This CDR3 comprises 16 residues. Per the germline V gene, CDR1 is SGHDT and CDR2 is YYEEEE. The V gene lost 4 bases and the J gene lost 0 bases, with 13 bases spanning the gap. This chain's CDR3 is CASSKPGDPNTGELFF. CDR3 in DNA: TGTGCCAGCAGCAAACCAGGGGATCCGAACACCGGGGAGCTGTTTTTT.

The V and J genes are TRBV7-9 and TRBJ2-1, with TRBD2 as a possible D gene (7 bases). Germline-derived CDR1 and CDR2 are SEHNR and FQNEAQ (reference sequence). The CDR3 consists of 14 residues. Trimming cost V 0 bases and J 5 bases, with 8 bases left between them. The CDR3 coding sequence is TGTGCCAGCAGCTTAGCGGGGGGGCACAATGAGCAGTTCTTC. Encoded protein: CASSLAGGHNEQFF.

To note about this clone: A far bigger clonotype differs at one base, so this is likely a read error. The rearrangement uses TRBV4-2 and TRBJ2-1; 15 nucleotides match TRBD2. This CDR3 is built from 16 residues. Germline trimming cut 1 base from V and 6 bases from J; bases unmatched to any gene: 1. The germline V gene has CDR1 LGHNA and CDR2 YNFKEQ. The CDR3: CASSQGTSGRANEQFF. CDR3 nucleotide sequence: TGTGCCAGCAGCCAAGGGACTAGCGGGAGGGCCAATGAGCAGTTCTTC.

This clone was detected once. This chain joins TRBV19 and TRBJ2-2; either TRBD1 or TRBD2 may fit D (5 bases each). Trimming cost V 10 bases and J 4 bases, with 10 bases left between them. The CDR3 loop spans 12 amino acids. Germline loops: CDR1 LNHDA, CDR2 SQIVND (reference sequence). DNA for the CDR3: TGTGCCACCCGGGGCTCCACCGGGGAGCTGTTTTTT. Translated, it gives CATRGSTGELFF.

The CDR3 sequence: CASSLDRRWYEQYF. As DNA, the CDR3 is TGTGCCAGCAGCTTAGATCGCAGGTGGTACGAGCAGTACTTC. The V and J genes are TRBV11-2 and TRBJ2-7; D is ambiguous. Germline lookup yields CDR1 SGHAT and CDR2 FQNNGV. The ends were cut back, 0 bases at V and 4 bases at J, with 10 bases in the middle. The CDR3 extends over 14 amino acids.

This clone was observed a handful of times. The gene calls are TRBV25-1 and TRBJ1-2; tentative D call: TRBD1 (5 bases). V was shortened by 5 bases and J by 6 bases, with 13 bases between the two germline ends. Germline V gives CDR1 MGHDK, CDR2 SYGVNS. There are 13 residues in the CDR3. CDR3 protein: CASSTWGGNGYTF. CDR3 DNA: TGTGCCAGCAGTACATGGGGCGGGAATGGCTACACCTTC.

The chain uses TRBV30 and TRBJ1-4; no clear D. The CDR3 runs to 15 residues. Germline V gene data show CDR1 as GTSNPN and CDR2 as SVGIG (reference sequence). V was cut by 0 bases and J by 7 bases, with 15 bases left in between. CDR3 sequence reads: CAWSVTAWGGEKLFF. CDR3 in DNA: TGTGCCTGGAGTGTAACCGCCTGGGGAGGTGAAAAACTGTTTTTT.

This clone is classed as medium-sized (0.01 to 0.1%). The chain has TRBV6-1 and TRBJ2-7; tentatively, D is TRBD1 (5 bases). Germline lookup yields CDR1 MNHNS and CDR2 SASEGT. Trimming took 4 bases from V and 5 from J, leaving 15 bases between them. The CDR3 is 14 residues long. CDR3 bases: TGTGCCAGCAGTGGCTTAGGGGATATCCACGAGCAGTACTTC. It yields the protein CASSGLGDIHEQYF.

This clone appeared a single time. The V gene is TRBV6-8, the J gene TRBJ2-4, with 7 nucleotides matching TRBD1. Germline V lookup: CDR1 MNHGY, CDR2 SAAAGT. The CDR3 totals 16 residues. Losses at the gene ends were 6 bases for V and 1 base for J; bases not matched to a gene: 9. DNA for the CDR3: TGTGCCAGCAGCAGACAGGGAAGAGGCGCCAAAAACATTCAGTACTTC. It translates to CASSRQGRGAKNIQYF.

A single count supports this clone. The V gene is TRBV18, the J gene TRBJ2-3; TRBD2 is a possible D gene (6 bases). CDR1 is KGHSH and CDR2 is LQKENI in the germline V gene. This CDR3 comprises 18 residues. V lost 3 bases and J lost 0, with 19 bases in between. The DNA of the CDR3 is TGTGCCAGCTCACCGGAGGTAGCGGATATAACTAGCACAGATACGCAGTATTTT. Amino acids: CASSPEVADITSTDTQYF.

This clone occurred a few times. The V and J genes are TRBV9 and TRBJ2-3, with 7 nucleotides matching TRBD1. Germline assignment: CDR1 SGDLS and CDR2 YYNGEE. The CDR3 has 16 residues. After removal of 0 bases from V and 7 bases from J, the junction contained 11 bases not matched to a gene. The CDR3 sequence is CASSVGAGQAKNTQYF. The CDR3 nucleotides read TGTGCCAGCAGCGTAGGGGCTGGACAGGCTAAGAATACGCAGTATTTT.

V gene TRBV18 combines with J gene TRBJ1-5; tentatively, D is TRBD1 (5 bases). Germline V CDR1 and CDR2: KGHSH, LQKENI. This CDR3 is built from 15 residues. V was shortened by 3 bases and J by 5 bases, with 14 bases between the two germline ends. The CDR3 sequence is CASSPRQGGDQPQHF. In DNA, the CDR3 is TGTGCCAGCTCACCTCGCCAGGGTGGCGATCAGCCCCAGCATTTT.

The J gene is TRBJ2-5, the V gene TRBV4-1, with D possibly being TRBD2 (5 bases). This CDR3 has 14 amino acids. The V gene's germline CDR1 is MGHRA and CDR2 YSYEKL. V lost 2 bases and J lost 5, with 12 bases in between. For the CDR3, the DNA is TGCGCCAGCAGCCAACCTTGGGAGTCGGAGACCCAGTACTTC. Its translation is CASSQPWESETQYF.

This clone has a single count. The rearrangement joins TRBV19 to TRBJ1-1, with 8 bases aligning to TRBD1. CDR3 size: 15 residues. Germline V lookup: CDR1 LNHDA, CDR2 SQIVND (reference sequence). The junction had 10 bases not matched to a gene; V was cut back by 6 bases and J by 4 bases. Here the CDR3 DNA reads TGTGCCAGTAGGCCTCCAGGACAGGGAAGCACTGAAGCTTTCTTT. Protein: CASRPPGQGSTEAFF.

CDR3 nucleotide sequence: TGTGCCAGCCAATCAGGGGGTGAAGCTTTCTTT. Protein: CASQSGGEAFF. This sequence joins TRBV25-1 and TRBJ1-1; 7 bases match TRBD1. V lost 8 bases and J lost 7; bases outside the gene matches: 4. The CDR3 consists of 11 residues. The germline gives CDR1 MGHDK, CDR2 SYGVNS. Drawing the rest from reference TRBV25-1 and TRBJ1-1, the complete variable domain is EADIYQTPRYLVIGTGKKITLECSQTMGHDKMYWYQQDPGMELHLIHYSYGVNSTEKGDLSSESTVSRIRTEHFPLTLESARPSHTSQYLCASQSGGEAFFGQGTRLTVV.

The chain recombines TRBV11-2 with TRBJ1-1; no clear D. This CDR3 spans 15 amino acids. Germline loops: CDR1 SGHAT, CDR2 FQNNGV. V lost 0 bases to trimming and J lost 1 base, with 9 bases between them. The CDR3 nucleotides are TGTGCCAGCAGCTTAGATTGGGATCCGAACACTGAAGCTTTCTTT. This gives the protein CASSLDWDPNTEAFF.

This clone came up a few times. The chain uses TRBV5-1 and TRBJ2-7; 12 nucleotides match TRBD2. Germline V gene sequence: CDR1 SGHRS, CDR2 YFSETQ. This CDR3 is 15 amino acids long. The V gene end was trimmed by 4 bases and the J gene end by 0 bases; junction bases not matched to a gene: 2. This chain's CDR3 is CASSTSGGHSYEQYF. DNA of the CDR3: TGCGCCAGCAGCACTAGCGGGGGGCACTCCTACGAGCAGTACTTC.

The chain links TRBV10-2 to TRBJ2-1; 8 nucleotides agree with TRBD2. Per germline, CDR1 WSHSY and CDR2 SAAADI. V was clipped by 4 bases and J by 7 bases; unmatched bases: 9. The CDR3 has 15 residues. The CDR3 DNA is TGCGCCAGCAGTGTCTCGGGGGGGTATGGGAATGAGCAGTTCTTC. This gives the protein CASSVSGGYGNEQFF.